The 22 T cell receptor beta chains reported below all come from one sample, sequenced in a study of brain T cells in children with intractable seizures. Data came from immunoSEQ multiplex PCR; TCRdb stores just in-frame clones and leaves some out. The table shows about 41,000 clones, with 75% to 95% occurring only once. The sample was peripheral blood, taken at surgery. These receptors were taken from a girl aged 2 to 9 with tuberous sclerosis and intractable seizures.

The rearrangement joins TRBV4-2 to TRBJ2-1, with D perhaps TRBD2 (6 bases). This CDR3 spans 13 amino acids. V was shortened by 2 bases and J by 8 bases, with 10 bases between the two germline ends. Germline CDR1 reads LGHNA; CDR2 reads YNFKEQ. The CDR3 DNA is TGTGCCAGCAGCCAACGGGGGTTGGATGAGCAGTTCTTC. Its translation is CASSQRGLDEQFF.

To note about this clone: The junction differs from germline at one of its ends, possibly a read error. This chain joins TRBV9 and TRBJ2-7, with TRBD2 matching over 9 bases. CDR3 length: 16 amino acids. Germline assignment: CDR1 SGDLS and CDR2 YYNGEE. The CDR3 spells CAPSDGGGGNIYEQYF. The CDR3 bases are TGCGCCCCCAGCGACGGCGGGGGGGGCAACATCTACGAGCAGTACTTC.

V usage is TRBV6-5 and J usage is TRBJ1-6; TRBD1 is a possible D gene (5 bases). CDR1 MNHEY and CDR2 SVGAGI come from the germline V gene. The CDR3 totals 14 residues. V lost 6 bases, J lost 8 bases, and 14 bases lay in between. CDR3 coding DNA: TGTGCCAGCAGAAAAGGGGTGGGTTATTCACCCCTCCACTTT. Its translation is CASRKGVGYSPLHF.

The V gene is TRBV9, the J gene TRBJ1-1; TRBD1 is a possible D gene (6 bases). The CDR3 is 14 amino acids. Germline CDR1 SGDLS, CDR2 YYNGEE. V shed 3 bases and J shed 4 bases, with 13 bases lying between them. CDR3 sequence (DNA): TGTGCCAGCAGCGAAACAGGGTCGGGCACTGAAGCTTTCTTT. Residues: CASSETGSGTEAFF. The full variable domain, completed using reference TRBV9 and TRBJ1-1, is DSGVTQTPKHLITATGQRVTLRCSPRSGDLSVYWYQQSLDQGLQFLIQYYNGEERAKGNILERFSAQQFPDLHSELNLSSLELGDSALYFCASSETGSGTEAFFGQGTRLTVV.

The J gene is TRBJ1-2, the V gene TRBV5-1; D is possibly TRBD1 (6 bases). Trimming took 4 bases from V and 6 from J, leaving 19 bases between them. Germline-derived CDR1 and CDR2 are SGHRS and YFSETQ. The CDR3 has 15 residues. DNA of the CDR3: TGCGCCAGCAGCCCGCGCCCCGGGGGGCCGGATGGCTACACCTTC. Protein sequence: CASSPRPGGPDGYTF.

In nucleotides, the CDR3 is TGTGCCAGCAGTGATACAAACAGCGGGGACACCTACGAGCAGTACTTC. Its protein product is CASSDTNSGDTYEQYF. The rearrangement joins TRBV2 to TRBJ2-7; TRBD2 is a possible D gene (7 bases). Trimming cost V 3 bases and J 2 bases, with 17 bases left between them. The CDR3 consists of 16 residues. Germline CDR1 and CDR2: SNHLY and FYNNEI. Combining the CDR3 with reference TRBV2 and TRBJ2-7 gives the whole variable domain EPEVTQTPSHQVTQMGQEVILRCVPISNHLYFYWYRQILGQKVEFLVSFYNNEISEKSEIFDDQFSVERPDGSNFTLKIRSTKLEDSAMYFCASSDTNSGDTYEQYFGPGTRLTVT.

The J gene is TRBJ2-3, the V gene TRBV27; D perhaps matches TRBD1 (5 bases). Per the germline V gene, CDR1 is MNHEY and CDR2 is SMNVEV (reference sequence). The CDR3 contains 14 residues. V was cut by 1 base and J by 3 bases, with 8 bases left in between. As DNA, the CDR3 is TGTGCCAGCAGTTTATGGGCAGGGACAGATACGCAGTATTTT. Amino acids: CASSLWAGTDTQYF.

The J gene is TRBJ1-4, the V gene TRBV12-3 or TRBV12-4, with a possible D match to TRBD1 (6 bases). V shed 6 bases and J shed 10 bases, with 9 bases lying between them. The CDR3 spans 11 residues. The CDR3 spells CASRGGGKLFF. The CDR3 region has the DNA TGTGCCAGCAGAGGAGGGGGAAAACTGTTTTTT.

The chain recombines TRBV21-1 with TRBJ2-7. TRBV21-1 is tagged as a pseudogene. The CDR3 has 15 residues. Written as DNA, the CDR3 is TGTGCCAGCAGCAAGGGTCCGGGACCCCCCTACGAGCAGTACGTC. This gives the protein CASSKGPGPPYEQYV.

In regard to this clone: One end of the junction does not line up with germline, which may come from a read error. In nucleotides, the CDR3 is TGCGCCAGCAGACAAGTATTCCTCCGGGACAGGGAATACAATGAGCAGTTCTTC. This sequence encodes CASRQVFLRDREYNEQFF. This rearrangement joins TRBV4-1 to TRBJ2-1; 9 positions agree with TRBD1. Germline-derived CDR1 and CDR2 are MGHRA and YSYEKL. The CDR3 consists of 18 residues.

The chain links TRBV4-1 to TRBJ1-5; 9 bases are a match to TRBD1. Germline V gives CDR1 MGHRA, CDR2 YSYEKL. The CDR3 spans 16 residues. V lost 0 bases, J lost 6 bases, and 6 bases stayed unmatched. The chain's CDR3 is CASSQEDRGSGQPQHF. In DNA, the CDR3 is TGCGCCAGCAGCCAAGAGGACAGGGGTTCGGGTCAGCCCCAGCATTTT.

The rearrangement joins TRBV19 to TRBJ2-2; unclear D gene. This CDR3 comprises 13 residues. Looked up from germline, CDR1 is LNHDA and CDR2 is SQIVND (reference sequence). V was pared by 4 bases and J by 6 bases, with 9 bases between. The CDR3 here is CASSTGYSGELFF. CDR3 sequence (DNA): TGTGCCAGTAGTACAGGATATTCCGGGGAGCTGTTTTTT.

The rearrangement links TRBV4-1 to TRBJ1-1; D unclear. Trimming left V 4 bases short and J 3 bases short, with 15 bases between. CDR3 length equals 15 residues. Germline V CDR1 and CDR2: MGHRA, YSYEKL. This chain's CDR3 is CASSRVLLQDTEAFF. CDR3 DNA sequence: TGCGCCAGCAGCCGGGTCCTCCTACAAGACACTGAAGCTTTCTTT.

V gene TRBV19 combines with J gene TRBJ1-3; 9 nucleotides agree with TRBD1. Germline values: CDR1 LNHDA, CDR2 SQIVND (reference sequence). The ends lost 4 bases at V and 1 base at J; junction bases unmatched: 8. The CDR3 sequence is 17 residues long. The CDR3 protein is CASSTWDRARSGNTIYF. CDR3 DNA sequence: TGTGCCAGTAGTACCTGGGACAGGGCTAGGTCTGGAAACACCATATATTTT. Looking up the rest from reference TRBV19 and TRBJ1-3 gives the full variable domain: DGGITQSPKYLFRKEGQNVTLSCEQNLNHDAMYWYRQDPGQGLRLIYYSQIVNDFQKGDIAEGYSVSREKKESFPLTVTSAQKNPTAFYLCASSTWDRARSGNTIYFGEGSWLTVV.

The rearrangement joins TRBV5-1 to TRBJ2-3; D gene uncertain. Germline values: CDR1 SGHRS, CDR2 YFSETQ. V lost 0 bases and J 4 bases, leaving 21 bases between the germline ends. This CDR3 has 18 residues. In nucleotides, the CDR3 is TGCGCCAGCAGCTTGGCCGTAGTTTATCGTCAGAATCCAGATACGCAGTATTTT. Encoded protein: CASSLAVVYRQNPDTQYF.

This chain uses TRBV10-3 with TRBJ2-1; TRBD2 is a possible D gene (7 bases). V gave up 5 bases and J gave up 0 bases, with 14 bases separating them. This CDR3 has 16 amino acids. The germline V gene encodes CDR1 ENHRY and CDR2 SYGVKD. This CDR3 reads CAISPGGGSSYNEQFF. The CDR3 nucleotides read TGTGCCATCAGTCCGGGCGGGGGCAGCTCCTACAATGAGCAGTTCTTC.

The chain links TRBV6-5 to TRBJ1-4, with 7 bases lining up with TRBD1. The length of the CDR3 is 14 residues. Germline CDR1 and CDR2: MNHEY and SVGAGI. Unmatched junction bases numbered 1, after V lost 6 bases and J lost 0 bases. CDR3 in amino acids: CASSQGATNEKLFF. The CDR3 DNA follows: TGTGCCAGCAGCCAGGGGGCAACTAATGAAAAACTGTTTTTT.

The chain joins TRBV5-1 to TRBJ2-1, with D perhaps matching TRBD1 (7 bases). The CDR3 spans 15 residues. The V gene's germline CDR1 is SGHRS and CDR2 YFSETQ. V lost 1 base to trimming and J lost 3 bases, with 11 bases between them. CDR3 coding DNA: TGCGCCAGCAGCTTGCCAGGGGGGTACTACAATGAGCAGTTCTTC. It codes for CASSLPGGYYNEQFF.

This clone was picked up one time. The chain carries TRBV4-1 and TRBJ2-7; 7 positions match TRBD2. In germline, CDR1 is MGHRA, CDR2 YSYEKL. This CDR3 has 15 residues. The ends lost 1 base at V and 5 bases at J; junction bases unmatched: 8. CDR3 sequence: CASSQVPGGFHEQYF. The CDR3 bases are TGCGCCAGCAGCCAAGTTCCGGGGGGTTTCCACGAGCAGTACTTC.

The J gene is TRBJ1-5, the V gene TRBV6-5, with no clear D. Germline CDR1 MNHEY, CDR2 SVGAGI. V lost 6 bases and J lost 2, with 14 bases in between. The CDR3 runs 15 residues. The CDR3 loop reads CASSKGGKGNQPQHF. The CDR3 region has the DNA TGTGCCAGCAGCAAAGGTGGAAAGGGCAATCAGCCCCAGCATTTT.

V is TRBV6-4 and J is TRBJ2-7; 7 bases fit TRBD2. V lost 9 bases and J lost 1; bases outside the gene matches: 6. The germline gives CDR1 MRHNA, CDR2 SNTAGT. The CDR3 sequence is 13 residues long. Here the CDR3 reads CARVAGESYEQYF. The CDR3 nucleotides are TGTGCCAGGGTTGCGGGAGAATCCTACGAGCAGTACTTC.

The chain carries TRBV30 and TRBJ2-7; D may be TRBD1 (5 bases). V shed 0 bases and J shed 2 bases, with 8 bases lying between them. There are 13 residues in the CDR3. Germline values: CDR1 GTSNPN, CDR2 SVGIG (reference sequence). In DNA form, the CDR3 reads TGTGCCTGGAGTGTCCAGGGAACCTACGAGCAGTACTTC. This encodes CAWSVQGTYEQYF.